The next 17 T cell receptor beta chains were all read from a single sample in a study of cytotoxic CD8 clonotypes in ibrutinib-treated CLL. TCRdb's copy holds only in-frame clones and misses some; the assay was immunoSEQ multiplex PCR. The table includes about 160,000 clones, under 85% detected once. Sequenced material: PBMCs, taken after 24 months of ibrutinib treatment. All receptors come from a human donor with chronic lymphocytic leukemia.

As for this clone: Other DNA sequences in the same sample also yield this CDR3. This chain uses TRBV4-2 with TRBJ1-1, with D possibly being TRBD1 (5 bases). The CDR3 sequence is 14 residues long. Per the germline V gene, CDR1 is LGHNA and CDR2 is YNFKEQ. Deletions cut 0 bases from V and 4 bases from J, with 9 bases between. The CDR3 reads CASSQETGRTEAFF. The CDR3 nucleotides are TGTGCCAGCAGCCAAGAAACAGGTCGCACTGAAGCTTTCTTT.

The chain couples TRBV13 to TRBJ2-7, with 8 bases that match TRBD2. CDR1 and CDR2 from the germline V gene are PRHDT and FYEKMQ (reference sequence). The trim removed 0 bases at V and 6 bases at J, leaving 7 bases unmatched. CDR3 size: 15 residues. CDR3 nucleotide sequence: TGTGCCAGCAGCTTAGGCTTTAGCGGGGTGGGCGAGCAGTACTTC. Encoded protein: CASSLGFSGVGEQYF.

The chain links TRBV30 to TRBJ2-1; 13 nucleotides line up with TRBD2. The CDR3 length is 17 residues. The ends lost 6 bases at V and 0 bases at J; junction bases unmatched: 8. Germline CDR1 and CDR2: GTSNPN and SVGIG (reference sequence). CDR3 sequence: CACPTSGRPSSYNEQFF. DNA of the CDR3: TGTGCCTGTCCGACTAGCGGGAGGCCGAGCTCCTACAATGAGCAGTTCTTC.

The J gene is TRBJ2-7, the V gene TRBV5-5; D ambiguous. The CDR3 has 11 residues. From germline, CDR1 is SGHKS and CDR2 YYEKEE (reference sequence). Trimming took 4 bases from V and 4 from J, leaving 6 bases between them. The CDR3 is CASSLNYEQYF. CDR3 bases: TGTGCCAGCAGCCTCAATTACGAGCAGTACTTC.

The chain couples TRBV6-5 to TRBJ1-3, with D hard to call. Germline V lookup: CDR1 MNHEY, CDR2 SVGAGI. V lost 6 bases and J 0 bases, leaving 9 bases between the germline ends. This CDR3 comprises 14 residues. CDR3 DNA: TGTGCCAGCAGCTCCTACGGCTCTGGAAACACCATATATTTT. Protein product: CASSSYGSGNTIYF.

The chain couples TRBV7-9 to TRBJ1-5, with TRBD1 matching 11 bases. V was pared by 5 bases and J by 7 bases, with 16 bases of the junction left unmatched. Germline-derived CDR1 and CDR2 are SEHNR and FQNEAQ (reference sequence). The CDR3 sequence is 18 residues long. CDR3 residues: CASSAPGQGGARNQPQHF. DNA of the CDR3: TGTGCCAGCAGCGCCCCGGGACAGGGGGGAGCACGTAACCAGCCCCAGCATTTT. Using reference TRBV7-9 and TRBJ1-5 for the parts outside the CDR3, the full variable domain is DTGVSQNPRHKITKRGQNVTFRCDPISEHNRLYWYRQTLGQGPEFLTYFQNEAQLEKSRLLSDRFSAERPKGSFSTLEIQRTEQGDSAMYLCASSAPGQGGARNQPQHFGDGTRLSIL.

The sample holds one count of this clone. CDR3 region: CASSLQEGREETQYF. CDR3 DNA: TGCGCCAGCAGCTTACAGGAGGGCCGGGAAGAGACCCAGTACTTC. This sequence joins TRBV5-1 and TRBJ2-5; weak D call: TRBD2 (6 bases). V shed 2 bases and J shed 3 bases, with 14 bases lying between them. The CDR3 totals 15 residues. The germline V gene encodes CDR1 SGHRS and CDR2 YFSETQ. Full variable domain (remainder filled in from reference TRBV5-1 and TRBJ2-5): KAGVTQTPRYLIKTRGQQVTLSCSPISGHRSVSWYQQTPGQGLQFLFEYFSETQRNKGNFPGRFSGRQFSNSRSEMNVSTLELGDSALYLCASSLQEGREETQYFGPGTRLLVL.

The V and J genes are TRBV4-1 and TRBJ1-5; TRBD1 matches 12 bases. J gave up 6 bases and V 5 bases, and 11 bases lay outside the gene matches. In germline, CDR1 is MGHRA, CDR2 YSYEKL. This CDR3 has 17 residues. The CDR3 sequence is CASSLGGTGGPGQPQHF. The DNA for the CDR3 is TGCGCCAGCAGCTTAGGCGGGACAGGGGGCCCGGGTCAGCCCCAGCATTTT.

V gene TRBV11-2 combines with J gene TRBJ2-3; D ambiguous. Germline values: CDR1 SGHAT, CDR2 FQNNGV. Deletions cut 5 bases from V and 2 bases from J, with 14 bases between. There are 15 residues in the CDR3. The DNA of the CDR3 is TGTGCCAGCAGCGCCCCCGGGCCGTACACAGATACGCAGTATTTT. It codes for CASSAPGPYTDTQYF.

The rearrangement links TRBV2 to TRBJ2-5; 11 bases are shared with TRBD2. Germline CDR1 is SNHLY and CDR2 is FYNNEI. The CDR3 has 18 residues. V lost 5 bases, J lost 5 bases, and 16 bases stayed unmatched. The CDR3 nucleotides read TGTGCCAGCAGTAGCCGTATACTCCTAGCGGGGGGTTTGGAGACCCAGTACTTC. Encoded protein: CASSSRILLAGGLETQYF.

The rearrangement uses TRBV11-1 and TRBJ1-2; D not resolved. This CDR3 contains 14 residues. V was shortened by 5 bases and J by 4 bases, with 14 bases between the two germline ends. The germline gives CDR1 SGHAT, CDR2 FQDESV (reference sequence). The CDR3 sequence is CASSPKGPAYGYTF. The CDR3 DNA is TGTGCCAGCAGCCCCAAAGGACCAGCCTATGGCTACACCTTC.

The chain links TRBV27 to TRBJ2-7; 9 bases align to TRBD1. Germline lookup yields CDR1 MNHEY and CDR2 SMNVEV (reference sequence). The CDR3 extends over 14 amino acids. V lost 6 bases, J lost 4 bases, and 7 bases stayed unmatched. For the CDR3, the DNA is TGTGCCAGCAGGCCGGGACAGGGAAAGTACGAGCAGTACTTC. Amino acid sequence: CASRPGQGKYEQYF.

The chain couples TRBV11-2 to TRBJ2-7, with D perhaps TRBD1 or TRBD2 (5 bases each). The CDR3 loop spans 14 amino acids. The V and J ends lost 5 bases and 0 bases respectively, with 11 bases between them. The germline V gene encodes CDR1 SGHAT and CDR2 FQNNGV. CDR3 sequence (DNA): TGTGCCAGCAGCCTAAGGGACGCCTCCTACGAGCAGTACTTC. Amino acid sequence: CASSLRDASYEQYF.

This rearrangement joins TRBV7-9 to TRBJ1-2; no firm D call. The germline CDR1 and CDR2 sequences are SEHNR and FQNEAQ (reference sequence). The CDR3 loop spans 15 amino acids. V was cut by 8 bases and J by 6 bases, with 22 bases left in between. CDR3 protein: CASAAAGDGRDGYTF. The CDR3 DNA is TGTGCCAGCGCAGCGGCAGGCGATGGGAGGGATGGCTACACCTTC.

This clone appeared once. The rearrangement links TRBV7-9 to TRBJ2-3; the match to TRBD1 covers 7 bases. Per germline, CDR1 SEHNR and CDR2 FQNEAQ (reference sequence). J gave up 8 bases and V 1 base, and 12 bases lay outside the gene matches. The CDR3 is 16 amino acids. The CDR3: CASSLGDSRSRGTQYF. CDR3 coding DNA: TGTGCCAGCAGCTTAGGGGACAGTCGAAGTAGAGGTACGCAGTATTTT. The full variable domain, completed using reference TRBV7-9 and TRBJ2-3, is DTGVSQNPRHKITKRGQNVTFRCDPISEHNRLYWYRQTLGQGPEFLTYFQNEAQLEKSRLLSDRFSAERPKGSFSTLEIQRTEQGDSAMYLCASSLGDSRSRGTQYFGPGTRLTVL.

The rearrangement joins TRBV7-8 to TRBJ2-3; D is ambiguous. Germline loops: CDR1 SGHVS, CDR2 FQNEAQ. Between the trimmed V and J ends, which lost 5 bases and 6 bases, there was a span of 18 bases. There are 15 residues in the CDR3. CDR3 bases: TGTGCCAGCAGCCCCCATCGCGGCGGTGACGATACGCAGTATTTT. Amino acid sequence: CASSPHRGGDDTQYF.

The chain links TRBV19 to TRBJ1-4; tentative D call: TRBD1 (5 bases). This CDR3 is 15 amino acids long. V was pared by 1 base and J by 8 bases, with 14 bases between. CDR1 and CDR2 (germline): LNHDA, SQIVND (reference sequence). The CDR3 DNA is TGTGCCAGTAGTATAGGAGGGGAACTCGTCGAAAAACTGTTTTTT. The encoded protein is CASSIGGELVEKLFF.